The entry below gives a single T cell receptor beta chain sequence along with its context. Its antigen is still unknown. The PCR ran on 60 Vbeta and 13 Jbeta primers. Clones were sequenced by immunoSEQ multiplex PCR, and TCRdb holds only the in-frame ones, with some missing. The data contain about 160,000 clones, 60% to 85% of them seen just once; the ten biggest clones take up about 2.9%. This entry belongs to a study of cytomegalovirus exposure and HLA in healthy donors. Study details: Ancestry clustering placed more than 65% of approximately 370 genotyped donors in the Caucasian-associated cluster.

The CDR3 is 13 residues long. Germline V lookup: CDR1 LNHDA, CDR2 SQIVND (reference sequence). The V end was cut by 8 bases, the J end by 2 bases, with 9 bases between. Overall study findings and caveats: The study designated over 150 TCR beta chains cytomegalovirus-associated.

This receptor was obtained from a woman aged 50 to 60 in good health and CMV-seropositive. Sequencing used PBMCs. This chain connects TRBV19 to TRBJ1-4, with D perhaps matching TRBD1 (6 bases). CDR3 loop: CASGRGTNEKLFF. CDR3 bases: TGTGCCAGTGGGAGGGGGACTAATGAAAAACTGTTTTTT. Together with reference TRBV19 and TRBJ1-4, the CDR3 gives the full variable domain: DGGITQSPKYLFRKEGQNVTLSCEQNLNHDAMYWYRQDPGQGLRLIYYSQIVNDFQKGDIAEGYSVSREKKESFPLTVTSAQKNPTAFYLCASGRGTNEKLFFGSGTQLSVL.